The clone carrying this T cell receptor (beta chain) has a handful of counts. The antigen remains undetermined. This specimen comes from a study of Ad26.COV2.S vaccination and SARS-CoV-2 variants. The overall study: Donor got 5x10^10 or 1x10^11 viral particles of Ad26.COV2.S.

Assay used: immunoSEQ multiplex PCR; TCRdb lists only in-frame clones, some missing. The sample lists about 680,000 clones; 70% to 90% were seen once. The treatment denotes: over 15 received Ad26.COV2.S at low or high dose, single or two shots; roughly five received placebo; per-sample allocation not given. After the first vaccine or placebo injection, samples were drawn on day 63. Within Boston, the person who donated was an adult of 18-55 years. V was cut by 6 bases and J by 5 bases, with 8 bases left in between. There are 11 residues in the CDR3. Germline values: CDR1 DFQATT, CDR2 SNEGSKA (reference sequence). Study-wide points: Spike-specific TCR breadth in vaccine recipients exceeded that seen in placebo recipients. Reportedly, spike-specific CD8+ and CD4+ T cell responses achieved substantial breadth once vaccination had taken place.

This sequence was found in a person aged 18-60 years who received the Ad26.COV2.S COVID-19 vaccine or a placebo. The sequencing used peripheral blood, collected in a trial of Ad26.COV2.S vaccine versus placebo. The chain has TRBV20-1 and TRBJ1-5; perhaps TRBD1 as D (6 bases). This CDR3 is CSANRDQPQHF. The CDR3 DNA reads TGCAGTGCCAACAGGGATCAGCCCCAGCATTTT.